This T cell receptor (beta chain) was captured in a study of T cell responses to AZD1222 COVID-19 vaccine. General study findings and limits: Seropositive status at baseline applied to only five to seven AZD1222 recipients.

V was pared by 0 bases and J by 4 bases, with 14 bases between. The CDR3 is 15 residues long. The germline V gene encodes CDR1 SGHRS and CDR2 YFSETQ. Concerning this clone: Its target is unknown.

Some clones are missing from TCRdb's copy, which holds only in-frame ones; the method was immunoSEQ multiplex PCR. Of fewer than 110,000 clones in the sample, 87% were seen once. The chain employs TRBV5-1 and TRBJ2-7, with D possibly matching TRBD1 (6 bases). This receptor was taken from an adult in good health. Here the sequenced sample was peripheral blood, taken on day 0 of AZD1222 vaccination. CDR3 residues: CASSLAQGRRYEQYF. DNA for the CDR3: TGCGCCAGCAGCTTGGCGCAGGGGCGTCGGTACGAGCAGTACTTC.